A single sample gave rise to the 9 T cell receptor beta chains below, sequenced in a study of T cell responses to AZD1222 COVID-19 vaccine. Assay used: immunoSEQ multiplex PCR; TCRdb lists only in-frame clones, some missing. The repertoire holds under 150,000 clones, with 85% to 95% as singletons. The specimen comprised peripheral blood, sampled on day 0 of AZD1222 vaccination. All receptors come from an adult in good health.

The genes are TRBV5-1 and TRBJ2-7; D is undetermined. Germline V CDR1 and CDR2: SGHRS, YFSETQ. The CDR3 length is 13 residues. Trimming pared 1 base from V and 2 bases from J, leaving 7 bases between. The DNA for the CDR3 is TGCGCCAGCAGCTTGAACGGACCCTACGAGCAGTACTTC. Translation gives CASSLNGPYEQYF.

The V gene is TRBV18, the J gene TRBJ2-2; 7 bases agree with TRBD2. Germline V gene sequence: CDR1 KGHSH, CDR2 LQKENI. The CDR3 totals 15 residues. V trimming: 5 bases; J trimming: 6 bases; junction bases outside the gene matches: 9. CDR3 residues: CASSSSVAGSGELFF. The DNA for the CDR3 is TGTGCCAGCTCATCGTCGGTAGCGGGTTCCGGGGAGCTGTTTTTT.

The rearrangement links TRBV29-1 to TRBJ2-1; 11 positions agree with TRBD2. The CDR3 consists of 15 residues. V dropped 3 bases and J dropped 1; count of bases not matched to a gene: 2. Germline CDR1 reads SQVTM; CDR2 reads ANQGSEA. The CDR3 here is CSVEGLAASYNEQFF. For the CDR3, the DNA is TGCAGCGTTGAGGGACTAGCGGCTTCCTACAATGAGCAGTTCTTC.

The chain recombines TRBV19 with TRBJ1-3, with D uncertain. Germline V CDR1 and CDR2: LNHDA, SQIVND (reference sequence). This CDR3 is built from 13 residues. Trimming took 8 bases from V and 0 from J, leaving 8 bases between them. CDR3 sequence reads: CASGPDSGNTIYF. In DNA form, the CDR3 reads TGTGCCAGTGGGCCGGACTCTGGAAACACCATATATTTT.

This clone was seen a single time. The J gene is TRBJ2-7, the V gene TRBV5-1, with 9 positions matching TRBD1. The CDR3 is made up of 16 amino acids. Trimming at V came to 0 bases and at J to 3 bases, leaving 7 bases not matched to a gene. Germline V gene data show CDR1 as SGHRS and CDR2 as YFSETQ. The CDR3 DNA follows: TGCGCCAGCAGCTTGGAAACGGGACAGGGTTTCTACGAGCAGTACTTC. This codes for CASSLETGQGFYEQYF.

This clone showed up just once. This sample includes further DNA sequences coding for the same CDR3. J is TRBJ2-7 and V is TRBV12-3 or TRBV12-4; 8 bases are a match to TRBD1. The V and J ends lost 3 bases and 6 bases, in that order; junction bases with no gene match: 4. CDR3 length: 13 residues. This CDR3 reads CASSFGQGGEQYF. CDR3 nucleotide sequence: TGTGCCAGCAGTTTTGGACAGGGCGGCGAGCAGTACTTC.

This CDR3 is CASSYWPTTNSPLHF. Here the CDR3 DNA reads TGTGCCAGCAGTTACTGGCCGACGACGAATTCACCCCTCCACTTT. This chain joins TRBV6-5 and TRBJ1-6; D call uncertain. Trimming stripped 1 base from V and 7 bases from J, with 11 bases between. Germline CDR1 MNHEY, CDR2 SVGAGI. The CDR3 length is 15 residues.

The gene calls are TRBV5-6 and TRBJ2-2; the D is unclear. The CDR3 length is 16 residues. Germline lookup yields CDR1 SGHDT and CDR2 YYEEEE. The V and J ends lost 1 base and 0 bases respectively, with 10 bases between them. The CDR3 here is CASSLSLGSNTGELFF. Here the CDR3 DNA reads TGTGCCAGCAGCTTGTCGCTGGGGTCGAACACCGGGGAGCTGTTTTTT.

This chain uses TRBV10-3 with TRBJ2-5; D may correspond to TRBD1 or TRBD2 (5 bases each). This CDR3 region has 14 residues. CDR1 and CDR2 from the germline V gene are ENHRY and SYGVKD. V was trimmed by 6 bases and J by 3 bases, leaving 14 bases between them. The chain's CDR3 is CAISRDRKEETQYF. DNA of the CDR3: TGTGCCATCAGCAGGGACCGTAAAGAAGAGACCCAGTACTTC.